Following are 22 T cell receptor beta chains from one sample sequenced in a study of early T cells in non-severe SARS-CoV-2 infection. TCRdb processed the 5' RACE reads anew with MiXCR; each CDR3 protein has one entry. The data show about 64,000 distinct CDR3 sequences, around 20% seen once. Sequenced here: whole blood, sampled at baseline. The origin of the receptors is an adult who was a healthcare worker with PCR-confirmed SARS-CoV-2 infection or an uninfected control (not recorded which).

CDR3 residues: CASSTGPTTEAFF. The CDR3 region has the DNA TGCGCCAGCAGCACGGGCCCCACCACTGAAGCTTTCTTT. V and J are TRBV5-1 and TRBJ1-1, with D hard to call. The V gene's germline CDR1 is SGHRS and CDR2 YFSETQ. The CDR3 covers 13 residues. Trimming removed 4 bases from V and 4 bases from J, with 11 bases in between.

This clonotype was detected a few times. The chain couples TRBV5-1 to TRBJ1-1, with D possibly matching TRBD1 (5 bases). This CDR3 region has 17 residues. The germline V and J ends were trimmed by 1 base and 0 bases, with 16 bases remaining between them. Germline lookup yields CDR1 SGHRS and CDR2 YFSETQ. DNA of the CDR3: TGCGCCAGCAGCTTGTATAGTGTGGCAGGGTTGAACACTGAAGCTTTCTTT. Encoded protein: CASSLYSVAGLNTEAFF. Supplemented by reference TRBV5-1 and TRBJ1-1, the full variable domain reads KAGVTQTPRYLIKTRGQQVTLSCSPISGHRSVSWYQQTPGQGLQFLFEYFSETQRNKGNFPGRFSGRQFSNSRSEMNVSTLELGDSALYLCASSLYSVAGLNTEAFFGQGTRLTVV.

This chain uses TRBV11-2 with TRBJ2-1, with TRBD2 matching over 14 bases. Germline lookup yields CDR1 SGHAT and CDR2 FQNNGV. The CDR3 consists of 21 residues. The V segment lost 4 bases and the J segment 5 bases; nucleotides outside the gene matches: 19. CDR3 bases: TGTGCCAGCAGCTCCAGGTCCCCGGTGACTAGCGGGAGGGCCTATAACAATGAGCAGTTCTTC. This gives the protein CASSSRSPVTSGRAYNNEQFF.

This clonotype has just a few counts. The chain uses TRBV2 and TRBJ2-1, with TRBD1 matching 9 bases. CDR3 size: 15 residues. Per germline, CDR1 SNHLY and CDR2 FYNNEI. The trim removed 6 bases at V and 7 bases at J, leaving 10 bases unmatched. CDR3 coding DNA: TGTGCCAGCAGAGAAACAGGGGGCTTTTCAAATGAGCAGTTCTTC. Translating gives CASRETGGFSNEQFF.

The table lists this clonotype with a few counts. CDR3 loop: CASSLWSTSGRRGEQFF. CDR3 DNA: TGTGCCAGCAGCTTGTGGTCGACTAGCGGGAGACGAGGGGAGCAGTTCTTC. The J gene is TRBJ2-1, the V gene TRBV5-4; 12 bases agree with TRBD2. J gave up 10 bases and V 1 base, and 12 bases lay outside the gene matches. There are 17 residues in the CDR3. From germline, CDR1 is SGHNT and CDR2 YYREEE (reference sequence). Full variable domain (outside the CDR3, taken from reference TRBV5-4 and TRBJ2-1): ETGVTQSPTHLIKTRGQQVTLRCSSQSGHNTVSWYQQALGQGPQFIFQYYREEENGRGNFPPRFSGLQFPNYSSELNVNALELDDSALYLCASSLWSTSGRRGEQFFGPGTRLTVL.

The V and J genes are TRBV7-8 and TRBJ2-7; TRBD1 might be the D (5 bases). The V gene lost 9 bases and the J gene lost 0 bases, with 12 bases spanning the gap. CDR1 and CDR2 from the germline V gene are SGHVS and FQNEAQ. This CDR3 is 13 amino acids long. The CDR3 sequence is CASAGFISYEQYF. The CDR3 nucleotides read TGTGCCAGTGCAGGGTTTATCTCCTACGAGCAGTACTTC.

The genes are TRBV27 and TRBJ2-7; 11 nucleotides align to TRBD2. The germline CDR1 and CDR2 sequences are MNHEY and SMNVEV (reference sequence). Trimming at V came to 6 bases and at J to 0 bases, leaving 4 bases not matched to a gene. This CDR3 region has 15 residues. CDR3 bases: TGTGCCAGCAGAGGGACTAGCGGTTCCTCCTACGAGCAGTACTTC. This codes for CASRGTSGSSYEQYF.

The chain uses TRBV7-9 and TRBJ1-2; D ambiguous. Germline V gives CDR1 SEHNR, CDR2 FQNEAQ (reference sequence). The CDR3 is 13 residues long. Trimming took 2 bases from V and 8 from J, leaving 12 bases between them. CDR3 in amino acids: CASSLSAGAGYTF. DNA for the CDR3: TGTGCCAGCAGCTTATCAGCGGGAGCGGGCTACACCTTC.

There are many counts of this clonotype. This chain connects TRBV14 to TRBJ2-1; 13 bases match TRBD2. The CDR3 has 17 residues. V trimming: 4 bases; J trimming: 4 bases; junction bases outside the gene matches: 7. Germline loops: CDR1 SGHDN, CDR2 FVKESK. The CDR3: CASSPRLAGGYYNEQFF. The CDR3 DNA sequence: TGTGCCAGCAGCCCCAGACTAGCGGGGGGATATTACAATGAGCAGTTCTTC.

CDR3 sequence (DNA): TGTGCCAGCAGCTTCAGTGTCGTAGGGAGCAGCACAGATACGCAGTATTTT. This gives the protein CASSFSVVGSSTDTQYF. V gene TRBV11-2 combines with J gene TRBJ2-3; D perhaps matches TRBD2 (5 bases). V lost 3 bases, J lost 0 bases, and 16 bases lay in between. The length of the CDR3 is 17 residues. Per germline, CDR1 SGHAT and CDR2 FQNNGV.

The V gene is TRBV20-1, the J gene TRBJ2-3, with D possibly being TRBD2 (6 bases). Trimming cost V 6 bases and J 2 bases, with 18 bases left between them. This CDR3 region has 15 residues. The germline CDR1 and CDR2 sequences are DFQATT and SNEGSKA (reference sequence). CDR3 region: CSAWAAGRNTDTQYF. The CDR3 DNA is TGCAGTGCCTGGGCGGCAGGGAGGAACACAGATACGCAGTATTTT.

In this sample, this clonotype turned up many times. The chain links TRBV6-6 to TRBJ1-3; D is possibly TRBD1 (6 bases). Germline V gene data show CDR1 as MNHNY and CDR2 as SVGAGI (reference sequence). Trimming cost V 2 bases and J 0 bases, with 8 bases left between them. The CDR3 consists of 15 residues. The CDR3 loop is CASSYRDTSGNTIYF. The DNA of the CDR3 is TGTGCCAGCAGTTACCGGGACACCTCTGGAAACACCATATATTTT.

This clonotype was seen only once. The chain couples TRBV20-1 to TRBJ2-5; D is tentatively TRBD1 or TRBD2 (6 bases each). In germline, CDR1 is DFQATT, CDR2 SNEGSKA (reference sequence). V lost 7 bases and J lost 4, with 13 bases in between. This CDR3 spans 12 amino acids. CDR3: CSGSGGLETQYF. The CDR3, as DNA: TGCAGTGGAAGTGGGGGGCTAGAGACCCAGTACTTC.

The genes are TRBV24-1 and TRBJ2-3, with TRBD1 matching over 9 bases. This CDR3 spans 15 amino acids. With V trimmed by 4 bases and J by 6 bases, 7 bases remained unmatched. Germline V CDR1 and CDR2: KGHDR, SFDVKD. This CDR3 reads CATSEGQGPQDTQYF. In nucleotides, the CDR3 is TGTGCCACCAGTGAGGGACAGGGCCCTCAGGATACGCAGTATTTT.

This clonotype appeared a few times. The chain couples TRBV5-1 to TRBJ2-1; D not certain. CDR1 and CDR2 from the germline V gene are SGHRS and YFSETQ. The V gene lost 4 bases and the J gene lost 8 bases, with 10 bases spanning the gap. This CDR3 has 12 residues. The CDR3 is CASSTERDEQFF. As DNA, the CDR3 is TGCGCCAGCAGCACAGAGCGCGATGAGCAGTTCTTC.

This clonotype was seen ten or more times. The chain uses TRBV6-5 and TRBJ1-1; D is unclear. CDR3 length: 14 residues. Germline lookup yields CDR1 MNHEY and CDR2 SVGAGI. Trimming cost V 6 bases and J 1 base, with 12 bases left between them. CDR3: CASSRPGKNTEAFF. The CDR3 DNA reads TGTGCCAGCAGCCGTCCCGGGAAGAACACTGAAGCTTTCTTT.

The chain joins TRBV29-1 to TRBJ1-2; D ambiguous. Trimming left V 7 bases short and J 0 bases short, with 21 bases between. Per the germline V gene, CDR1 is SQVTM and CDR2 is ANQGSEA. The CDR3 runs 16 residues. This CDR3 is CSAVGGPQRANYGYTF. CDR3 DNA sequence: TGCAGCGCTGTCGGCGGGCCACAGAGAGCTAACTATGGCTACACCTTC. The full variable domain, in which reference TRBV29-1 and TRBJ1-2 provide the parts outside the CDR3, is SAVISQKPSRDICQRGTSLTIQCQVDSQVTMMFWYRQQPGQSLTLIATANQGSEATYESGFVIDKFPISRPNLTFSTLTVSNMSPEDSSIYLCSAVGGPQRANYGYTFGSGTRLTVV.

The chain links TRBV4-3 to TRBJ2-2, with 8 bases matching TRBD2. Germline V gives CDR1 LGHNA, CDR2 YSLEER. CDR3 size: 16 residues. V lost 5 bases, J lost 3 bases, and 8 bases stayed unmatched. CDR3 DNA: TGCGCCAGCAGCTTATTAGCGGGATGGGACACCGGGGAGCTGTTTTTT. Amino acid sequence: CASSLLAGWDTGELFF.

This chain uses TRBV11-2 with TRBJ2-5; D assignment may be TRBD1 or TRBD2 (6 bases each). This CDR3 has 18 amino acids. Per germline, CDR1 SGHAT and CDR2 FQNNGV. Trimming took off 0 bases at V and 4 bases at J, with 21 bases between the two ends. In nucleotides, the CDR3 is TGTGCCAGCAGCTTAGATAAATGGATATCGGGGGCGGGAGAGACCCAGTACTTC. As protein: CASSLDKWISGAGETQYF.

The chain combines TRBV29-1 with TRBJ1-5, with 7 bases aligning to TRBD1. The V segment lost 6 bases and the J segment 5 bases; nucleotides outside the gene matches: 4. Per the germline V gene, CDR1 is SQVTM and CDR2 is ANQGSEA. CDR3 length: 12 amino acids. The CDR3 sequence is CSVRQGDQPQHF. The CDR3 DNA is TGCAGCGTCAGACAGGGCGATCAGCCCCAGCATTTT.

The V and J genes are TRBV5-4 and TRBJ1-4; D not certain. Germline values: CDR1 SGHNT, CDR2 YYREEE (reference sequence). Trimming cost V 0 bases and J 0 bases, with 3 bases left between them. The CDR3 spans 14 residues. CDR3 sequence: CASSLEATNEKLFF. The CDR3 DNA reads as TGTGCCAGCAGCTTGGAAGCAACTAATGAAAAACTGTTTTTT.

The chain has TRBV5-1 and TRBJ1-6, with D hard to call. The CDR3 totals 15 residues. The V and J ends lost 4 bases and 9 bases respectively, with 17 bases between them. Germline V gives CDR1 SGHRS, CDR2 YFSETQ. CDR3 loop: CASSLMTEISSPLHF. The CDR3 bases are TGCGCCAGCAGCCTAATGACTGAAATTAGTTCACCCCTCCACTTT.